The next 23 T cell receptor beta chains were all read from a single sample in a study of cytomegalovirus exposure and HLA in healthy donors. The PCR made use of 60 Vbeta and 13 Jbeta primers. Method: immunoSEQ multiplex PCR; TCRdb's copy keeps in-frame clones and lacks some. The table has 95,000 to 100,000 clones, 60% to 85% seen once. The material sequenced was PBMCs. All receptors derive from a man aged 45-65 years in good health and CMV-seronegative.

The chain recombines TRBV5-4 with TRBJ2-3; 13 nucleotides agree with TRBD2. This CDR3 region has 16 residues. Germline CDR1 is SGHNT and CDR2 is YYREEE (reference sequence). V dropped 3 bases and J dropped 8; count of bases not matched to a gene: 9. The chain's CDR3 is CASSSRLAGGRSTQYF. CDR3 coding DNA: TGTGCCAGCAGCTCGCGACTAGCGGGGGGTCGGAGTACGCAGTATTTT. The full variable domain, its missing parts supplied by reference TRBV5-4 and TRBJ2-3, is ETGVTQSPTHLIKTRGQQVTLRCSSQSGHNTVSWYQQALGQGPQFIFQYYREEENGRGNFPPRFSGLQFPNYSSELNVNALELDDSALYLCASSSRLAGGRSTQYFGPGTRLTVL.

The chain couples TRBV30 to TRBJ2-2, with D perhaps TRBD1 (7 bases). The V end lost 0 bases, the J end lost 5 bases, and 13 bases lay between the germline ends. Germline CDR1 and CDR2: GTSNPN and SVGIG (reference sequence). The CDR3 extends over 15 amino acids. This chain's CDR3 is CAWSVVAGGTGELFF. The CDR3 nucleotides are TGTGCCTGGAGTGTTGTGGCAGGGGGGACCGGGGAGCTGTTTTTT.

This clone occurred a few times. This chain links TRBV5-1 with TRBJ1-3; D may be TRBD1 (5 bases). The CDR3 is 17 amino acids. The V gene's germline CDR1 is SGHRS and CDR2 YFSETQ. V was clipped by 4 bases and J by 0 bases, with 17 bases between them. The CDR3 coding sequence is TGCGCCAGCAGCCTTGAACTACAGGCGAGCTCTGGAAACACCATATATTTT. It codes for CASSLELQASSGNTIYF.

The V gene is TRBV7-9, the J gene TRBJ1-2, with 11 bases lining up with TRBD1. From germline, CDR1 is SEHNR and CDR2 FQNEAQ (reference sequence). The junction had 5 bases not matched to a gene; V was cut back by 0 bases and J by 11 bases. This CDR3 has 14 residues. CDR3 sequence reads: CASSLADRGHRYTF. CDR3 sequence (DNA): TGTGCCAGCAGCTTAGCGGACAGGGGGCATCGATACACCTTC.

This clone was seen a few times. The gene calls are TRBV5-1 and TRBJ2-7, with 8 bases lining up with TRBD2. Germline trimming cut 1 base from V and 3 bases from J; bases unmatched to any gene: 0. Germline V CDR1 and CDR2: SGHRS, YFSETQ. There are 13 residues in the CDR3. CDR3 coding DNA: TGCGCCAGCAGCTTGACTAGCGGCTACGAGCAGTACTTC. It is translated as CASSLTSGYEQYF.

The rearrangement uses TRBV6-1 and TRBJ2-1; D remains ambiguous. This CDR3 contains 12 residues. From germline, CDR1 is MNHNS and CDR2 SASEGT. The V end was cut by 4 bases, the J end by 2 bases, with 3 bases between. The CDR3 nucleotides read TGTGCCAGCAGTGCAACCTACAATGAGCAGTTCTTC. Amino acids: CASSATYNEQFF.

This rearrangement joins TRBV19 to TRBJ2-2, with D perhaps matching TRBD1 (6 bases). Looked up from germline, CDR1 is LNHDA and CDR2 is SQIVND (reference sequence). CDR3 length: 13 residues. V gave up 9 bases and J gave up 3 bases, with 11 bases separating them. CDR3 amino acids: CARPTGYTGELFF. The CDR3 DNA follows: TGTGCCAGACCCACAGGGTACACCGGGGAGCTGTTTTTT.

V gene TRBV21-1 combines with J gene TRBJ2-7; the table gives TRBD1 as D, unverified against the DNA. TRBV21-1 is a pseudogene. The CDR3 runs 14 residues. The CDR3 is CASRLGQGGYEQYF. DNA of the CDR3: TGTGCCAGCAGATTAGGACAGGGGGGCTACGAGCAGTACTTC.

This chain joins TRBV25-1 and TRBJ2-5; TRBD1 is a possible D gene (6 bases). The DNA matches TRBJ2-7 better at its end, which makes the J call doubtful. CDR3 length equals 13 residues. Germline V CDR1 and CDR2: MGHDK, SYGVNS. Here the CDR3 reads CASSFWDTYEQYF. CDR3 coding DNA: TGTGCCAGCAGTTTTTGGGACACCTACGAGCAGTACTTC.

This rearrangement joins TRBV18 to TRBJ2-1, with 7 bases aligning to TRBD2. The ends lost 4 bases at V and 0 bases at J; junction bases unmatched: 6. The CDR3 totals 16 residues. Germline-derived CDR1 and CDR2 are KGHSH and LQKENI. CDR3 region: CASSQTSLTSYNEQFF. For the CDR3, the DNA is TGTGCCAGCTCACAGACTAGCCTCACCTCCTACAATGAGCAGTTCTTC.

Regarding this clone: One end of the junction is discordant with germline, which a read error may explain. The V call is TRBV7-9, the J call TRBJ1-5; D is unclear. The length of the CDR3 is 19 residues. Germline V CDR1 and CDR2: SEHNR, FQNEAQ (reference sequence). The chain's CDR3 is CSSSSHRTASSQGNQPQHF. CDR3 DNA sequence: TGTTCCAGCAGCTCGCATCGTACAGCTTCTAGCCAGGGCAATCAGCCCCAGCATTTT.

CDR3 protein: CASSRQGDFYEQYF. The CDR3 nucleotides read TGTGCCAGTAGCAGACAGGGGGATTTCTACGAGCAGTACTTC. V and J are TRBV19 and TRBJ2-7, with 9 bases identical to TRBD1. Trimming at V came to 6 bases and at J to 3 bases, leaving 6 bases not matched to a gene. This CDR3 is built from 14 residues. The germline CDR1 and CDR2 sequences are LNHDA and SQIVND (reference sequence).

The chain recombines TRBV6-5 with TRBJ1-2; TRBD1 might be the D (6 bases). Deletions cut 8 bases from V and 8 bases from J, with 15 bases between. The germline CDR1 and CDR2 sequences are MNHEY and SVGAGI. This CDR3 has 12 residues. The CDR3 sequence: CASRTGTKGYTF. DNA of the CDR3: TGTGCCAGCCGAACCGGGACAAAAGGCTACACCTTC.

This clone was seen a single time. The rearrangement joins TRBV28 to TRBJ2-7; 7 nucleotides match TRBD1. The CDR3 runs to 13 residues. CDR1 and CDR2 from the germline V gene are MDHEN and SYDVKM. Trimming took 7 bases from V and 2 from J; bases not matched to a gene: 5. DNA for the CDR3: TGTGCCAGCAAGCAGACAGGGACCTACGAGCAGTACTTC. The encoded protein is CASKQTGTYEQYF.

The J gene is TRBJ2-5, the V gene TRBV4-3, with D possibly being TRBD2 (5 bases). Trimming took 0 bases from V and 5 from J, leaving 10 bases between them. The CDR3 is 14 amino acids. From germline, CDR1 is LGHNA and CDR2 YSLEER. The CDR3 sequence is CASSQEVGLETQYF. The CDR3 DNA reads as TGCGCCAGCAGCCAAGAGGTAGGACTGGAGACCCAGTACTTC.

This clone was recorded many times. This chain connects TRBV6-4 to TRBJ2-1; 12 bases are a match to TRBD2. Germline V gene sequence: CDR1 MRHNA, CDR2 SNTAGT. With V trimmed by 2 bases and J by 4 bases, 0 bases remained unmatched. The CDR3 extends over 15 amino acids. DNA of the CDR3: TGTGCCAGCAGTGACGGACTAGCGGGATACAATGAGCAGTTCTTC. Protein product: CASSDGLAGYNEQFF.

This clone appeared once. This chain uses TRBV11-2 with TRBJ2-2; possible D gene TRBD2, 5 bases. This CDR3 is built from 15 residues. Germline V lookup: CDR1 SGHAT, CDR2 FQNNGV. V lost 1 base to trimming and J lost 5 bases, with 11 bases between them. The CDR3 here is CASSLVGVGTGELFF. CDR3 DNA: TGTGCCAGCAGCTTAGTCGGGGTGGGGACCGGGGAGCTGTTTTTT.

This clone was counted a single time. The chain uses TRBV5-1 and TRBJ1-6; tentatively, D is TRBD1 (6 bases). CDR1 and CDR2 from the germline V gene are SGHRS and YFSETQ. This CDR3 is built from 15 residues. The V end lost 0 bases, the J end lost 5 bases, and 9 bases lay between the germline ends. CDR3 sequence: CASSLEKGDNSPLHF. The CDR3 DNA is TGCGCCAGCAGCTTGGAGAAGGGGGATAATTCACCCCTCCACTTT.

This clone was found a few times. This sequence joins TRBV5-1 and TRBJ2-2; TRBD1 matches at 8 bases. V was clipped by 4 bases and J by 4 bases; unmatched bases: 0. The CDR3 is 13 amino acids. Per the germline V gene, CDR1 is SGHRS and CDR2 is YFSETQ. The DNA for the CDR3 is TGCGCCAGCAGCGGACAGGGCACCGGGGAGCTGTTTTTT. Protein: CASSGQGTGELFF.

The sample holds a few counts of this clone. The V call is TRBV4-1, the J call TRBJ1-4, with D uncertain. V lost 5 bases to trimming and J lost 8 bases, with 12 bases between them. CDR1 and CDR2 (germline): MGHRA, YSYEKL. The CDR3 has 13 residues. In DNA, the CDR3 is TGCGCCAGCAGCTCCGTCGGCGGAGAAAAACTGTTTTTT. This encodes CASSSVGGEKLFF.

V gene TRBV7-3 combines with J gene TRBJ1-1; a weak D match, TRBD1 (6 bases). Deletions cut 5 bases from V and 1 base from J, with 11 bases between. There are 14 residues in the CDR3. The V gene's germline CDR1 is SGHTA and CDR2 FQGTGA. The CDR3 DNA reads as TGTGCCAGCAGCCCCTCGACAGGGAACACTGAAGCTTTCTTT. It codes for CASSPSTGNTEAFF.

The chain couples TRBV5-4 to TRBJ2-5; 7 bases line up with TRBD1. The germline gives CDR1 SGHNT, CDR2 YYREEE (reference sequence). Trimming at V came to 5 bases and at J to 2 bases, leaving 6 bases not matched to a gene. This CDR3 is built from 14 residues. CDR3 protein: CASRSEQGQETQYF. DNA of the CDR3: TGTGCCAGCAGATCGGAACAGGGGCAAGAGACCCAGTACTTC.

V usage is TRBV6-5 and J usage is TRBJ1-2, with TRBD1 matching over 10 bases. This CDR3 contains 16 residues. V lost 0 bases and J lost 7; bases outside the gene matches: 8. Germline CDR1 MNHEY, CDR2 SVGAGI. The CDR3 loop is CASSYSADRGNGGYTF. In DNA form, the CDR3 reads TGTGCCAGCAGTTACTCGGCGGACAGGGGGAATGGTGGCTACACCTTC.